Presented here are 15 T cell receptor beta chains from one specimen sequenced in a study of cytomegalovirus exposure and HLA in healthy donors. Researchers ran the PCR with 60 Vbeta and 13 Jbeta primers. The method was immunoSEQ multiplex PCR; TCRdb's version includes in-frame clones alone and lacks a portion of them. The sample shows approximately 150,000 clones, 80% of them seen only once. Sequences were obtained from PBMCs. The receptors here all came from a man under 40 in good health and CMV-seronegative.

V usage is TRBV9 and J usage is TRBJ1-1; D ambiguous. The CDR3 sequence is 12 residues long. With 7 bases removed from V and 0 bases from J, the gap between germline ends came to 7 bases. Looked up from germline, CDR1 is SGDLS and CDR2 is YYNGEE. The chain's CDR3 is CASGEVNTEAFF. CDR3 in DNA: TGTGCCAGCGGAGAGGTGAACACTGAAGCTTTCTTT.

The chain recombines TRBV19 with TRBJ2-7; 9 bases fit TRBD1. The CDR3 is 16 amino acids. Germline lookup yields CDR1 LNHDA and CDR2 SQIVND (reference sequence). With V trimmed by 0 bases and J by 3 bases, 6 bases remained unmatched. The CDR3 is CASSIDLGGQGYEQYF. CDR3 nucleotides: TGTGCCAGTAGTATAGATCTTGGGGGACAGGGCTACGAGCAGTACTTC.

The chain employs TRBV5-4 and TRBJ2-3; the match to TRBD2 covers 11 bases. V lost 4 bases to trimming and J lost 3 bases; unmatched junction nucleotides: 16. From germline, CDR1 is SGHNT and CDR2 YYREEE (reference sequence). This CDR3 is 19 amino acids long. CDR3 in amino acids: CASSGPTLAGGPGTDTQYF. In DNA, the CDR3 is TGTGCCAGCAGCGGGCCCACCTTAGCGGGGGGGCCGGGGACAGATACGCAGTATTTT.

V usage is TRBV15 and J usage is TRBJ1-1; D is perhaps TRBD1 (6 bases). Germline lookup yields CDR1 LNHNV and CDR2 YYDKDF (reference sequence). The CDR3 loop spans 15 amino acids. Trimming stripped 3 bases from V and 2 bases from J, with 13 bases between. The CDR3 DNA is TGTGCCACCAGCAGGTCGTCAGGGGCCAACACTGAAGCTTTCTTT. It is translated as CATSRSSGANTEAFF.

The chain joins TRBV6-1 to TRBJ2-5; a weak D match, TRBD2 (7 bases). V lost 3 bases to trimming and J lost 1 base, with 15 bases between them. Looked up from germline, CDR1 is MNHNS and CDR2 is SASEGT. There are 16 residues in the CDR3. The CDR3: CASSDLGGGSQETQYF. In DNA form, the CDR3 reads TGTGCCAGCAGTGATTTGGGAGGGGGGTCCCAAGAGACCCAGTACTTC.

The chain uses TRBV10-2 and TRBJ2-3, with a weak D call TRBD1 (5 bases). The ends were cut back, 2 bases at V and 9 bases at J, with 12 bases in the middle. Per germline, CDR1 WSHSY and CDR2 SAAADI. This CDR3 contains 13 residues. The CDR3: CASSEGGADTQYF. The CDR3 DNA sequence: TGCGCCAGCAGTGAGGGTGGGGCGGACACGCAGTATTTT.

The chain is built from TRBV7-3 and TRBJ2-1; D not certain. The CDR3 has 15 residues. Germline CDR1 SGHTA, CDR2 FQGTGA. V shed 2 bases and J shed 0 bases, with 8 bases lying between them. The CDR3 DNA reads TGTGCCAGCAGCTTACCAGGAAGCTCCTACAATGAGCAGTTCTTC. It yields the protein CASSLPGSSYNEQFF.

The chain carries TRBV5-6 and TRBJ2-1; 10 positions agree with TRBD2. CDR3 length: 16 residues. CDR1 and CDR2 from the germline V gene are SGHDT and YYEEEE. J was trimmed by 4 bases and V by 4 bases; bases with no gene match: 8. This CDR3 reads CASSLPSSGGYNEQFF. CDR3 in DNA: TGTGCCAGCAGCCTCCCCTCTAGCGGGGGTTACAATGAGCAGTTCTTC.

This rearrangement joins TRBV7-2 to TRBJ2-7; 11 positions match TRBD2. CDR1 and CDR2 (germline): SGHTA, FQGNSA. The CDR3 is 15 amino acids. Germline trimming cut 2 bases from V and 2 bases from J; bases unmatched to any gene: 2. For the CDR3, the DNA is TGTGCCAGCAGCTTAATGGGACTAGCGGCCTACGAGCAGTACTTC. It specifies CASSLMGLAAYEQYF.

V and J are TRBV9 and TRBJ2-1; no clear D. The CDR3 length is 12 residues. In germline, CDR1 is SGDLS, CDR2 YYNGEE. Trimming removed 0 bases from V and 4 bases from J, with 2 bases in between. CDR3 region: CASSVAYNEQFF. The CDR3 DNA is TGTGCCAGCAGCGTAGCGTACAATGAGCAGTTCTTC.

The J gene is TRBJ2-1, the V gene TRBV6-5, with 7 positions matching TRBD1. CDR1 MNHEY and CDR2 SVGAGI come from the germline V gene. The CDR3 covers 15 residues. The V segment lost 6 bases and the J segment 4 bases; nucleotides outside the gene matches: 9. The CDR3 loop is CASRSPTGSYNEQFF. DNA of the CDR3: TGTGCCAGCAGATCCCCGACAGGGTCGTACAATGAGCAGTTCTTC.

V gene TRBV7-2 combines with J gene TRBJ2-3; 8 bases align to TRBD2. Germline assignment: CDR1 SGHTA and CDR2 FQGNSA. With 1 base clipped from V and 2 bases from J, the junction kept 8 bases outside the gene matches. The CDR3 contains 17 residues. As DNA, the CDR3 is TGTGCCAGCAGCTTAGGACTTGCGGGGGGTATCACAGATACGCAGTATTTT. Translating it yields CASSLGLAGGITDTQYF. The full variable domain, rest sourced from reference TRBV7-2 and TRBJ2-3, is GAGVSQSPSNKVTEKGKDVELRCDPISGHTALYWYRQSLGQGLEFLIYFQGNSAPDKSGLPSDRFSAERTGGSVSTLTIQRTQQEDSAVYLCASSLGLAGGITDTQYFGPGTRLTVL.

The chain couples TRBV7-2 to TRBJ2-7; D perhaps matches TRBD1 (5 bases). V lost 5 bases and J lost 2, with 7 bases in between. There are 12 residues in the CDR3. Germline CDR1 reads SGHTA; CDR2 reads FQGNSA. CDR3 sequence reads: CASSPDTYEQYF. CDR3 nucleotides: TGTGCCAGCAGCCCGGACACCTACGAGCAGTACTTC.

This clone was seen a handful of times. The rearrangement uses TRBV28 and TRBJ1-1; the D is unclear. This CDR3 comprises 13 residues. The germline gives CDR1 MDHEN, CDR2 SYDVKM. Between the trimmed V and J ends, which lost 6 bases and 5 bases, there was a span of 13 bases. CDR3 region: CASSRGAGTEAFF. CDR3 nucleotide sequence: TGTGCCAGCAGCCGAGGTGCGGGGACTGAAGCTTTCTTT.

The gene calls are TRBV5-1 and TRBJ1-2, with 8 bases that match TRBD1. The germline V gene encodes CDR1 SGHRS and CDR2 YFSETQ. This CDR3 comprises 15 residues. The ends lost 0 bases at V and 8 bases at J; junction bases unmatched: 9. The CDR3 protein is CASSLAGRGPDGYTF. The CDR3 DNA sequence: TGCGCCAGCAGCTTGGCCGGCAGGGGGCCTGACGGCTACACCTTC.